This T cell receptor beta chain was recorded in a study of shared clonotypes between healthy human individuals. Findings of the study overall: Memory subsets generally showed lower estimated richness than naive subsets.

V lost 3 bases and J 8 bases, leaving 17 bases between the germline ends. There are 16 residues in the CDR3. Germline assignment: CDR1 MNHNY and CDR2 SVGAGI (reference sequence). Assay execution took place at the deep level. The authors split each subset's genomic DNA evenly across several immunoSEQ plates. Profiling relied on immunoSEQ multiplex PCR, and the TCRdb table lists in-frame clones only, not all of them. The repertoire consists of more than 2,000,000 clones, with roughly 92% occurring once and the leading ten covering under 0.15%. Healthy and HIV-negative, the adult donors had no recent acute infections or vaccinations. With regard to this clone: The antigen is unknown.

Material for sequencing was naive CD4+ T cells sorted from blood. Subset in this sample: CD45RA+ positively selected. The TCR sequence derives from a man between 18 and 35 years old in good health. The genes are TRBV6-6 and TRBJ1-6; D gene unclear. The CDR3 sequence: CASSYSPNSGYSPLHF. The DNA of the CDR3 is TGTGCCAGCAGTTATAGCCCCAACAGCGGTTATTCACCCCTCCACTTT.